This T cell receptor beta chain was identified in a study of T cells in localized non-small cell lung cancer. With respect to this clone: Antigen specificity is unknown.

Generated by immunoSEQ multiplex PCR, the TCRdb table keeps only in-frame clones and is missing some. Seen here are 78,000 or so clones, roughly four fifths observed once, and the top ten hold 2.8%. This CDR3 comprises 14 residues. CDR1 LNHDA and CDR2 SQIVND come from the germline V gene (reference sequence). The germline V and J ends were trimmed by 0 bases and 8 bases, with 8 bases remaining between them. Points from the study as a whole: Heterogeneity remains possible, as sequencing covered one tumor region only.

The sequence was collected from a man aged 35 to 69 with stage I lung adenocarcinoma. The rearrangement uses TRBV19 and TRBJ1-6; D gene unclear. The sequencing used peripheral blood, collected before any cancer treatment. CDR3 nucleotide sequence: TGTGCCAGTAGTATAGACGCCAAGGATTCACCCCTCCACTTT. Translating gives CASSIDAKDSPLHF.